This entry lists 3 T cell receptor beta chains sequenced from one sample in a study of T cell responses to AZD1222 COVID-19 vaccine. The table came from immunoSEQ multiplex PCR; TCRdb's copy has only in-frame clones and leaves some out. Among about 110,000 clones listed, roughly 90% were seen once. Sequences were derived from peripheral blood, sampled on day 0 of AZD1222 vaccination. The receptors originated from an adult in good health.

CDR3 sequence (DNA): TGCAGCGTTGGGGCCTGGGGGCAGCCCCAGCATTTT. Its translation: CSVGAWGQPQHF. The rearrangement uses TRBV29-1 and TRBJ1-5; D may be TRBD1 (5 bases). Germline V CDR1 and CDR2: SQVTM, ANQGSEA. The CDR3 runs 12 residues. V lost 4 bases and J lost 7, with 11 bases in between.

The count of this clone is one. In DNA form, the CDR3 reads TGCGCCAGCTCCTCCCTAGCGAGGGGGACAGATACGCAGTATTTT. Amino acid sequence: CASSSLARGTDTQYF. The V gene is TRBV10-2, the J gene TRBJ2-3; perhaps D is TRBD1 or TRBD2 (6 bases each). CDR3 length: 15 residues. Germline V CDR1 and CDR2: WSHSY, SAAADI. The V end lost 8 bases, the J end lost 3 bases, and 18 bases lay between the germline ends.

The CDR3 is CASSPALGSNTEAFF. Here the CDR3 DNA reads TGTGCCAGCAGCCCGGCTCTAGGGTCGAACACTGAAGCTTTCTTT. V usage is TRBV28 and J usage is TRBJ1-1; D call uncertain. Trimming took off 6 bases at V and 1 base at J, with 15 bases between the two ends. Germline V gene data show CDR1 as MDHEN and CDR2 as SYDVKM. The CDR3 has 15 residues.